This T cell receptor beta chain was sequenced during a study of shared clonotypes between healthy human individuals. Only Caucasian adults living in Nashville, Tennessee served as donors. Sequencing was performed with immunoSEQ multiplex PCR; in TCRdb, only in-frame clones are kept and a portion is missing. Seen here are about 1.5 million clones, roughly 96% observed once, and the top ten hold about 1%. Germline-derived CDR1 and CDR2 are SGDLS and YYNGEE. With 4 bases removed from V and 2 bases from J, the gap between germline ends came to 19 bases. The CDR3 totals 16 residues. The sequence was obtained from a man aged 30-40 years in good health. Input material: naive CD4+ T cells sorted from blood. Regarding subset: CD45RA+ positively selected. The chain recombines TRBV9 with TRBJ2-7, with a possible D match to TRBD2 (5 bases). This chain's CDR3 is CASSTTERAITYEQYF. CDR3 in DNA: TGTGCCAGCAGCACCACCGAGAGGGCTATCACCTACGAGCAGTACTTC.